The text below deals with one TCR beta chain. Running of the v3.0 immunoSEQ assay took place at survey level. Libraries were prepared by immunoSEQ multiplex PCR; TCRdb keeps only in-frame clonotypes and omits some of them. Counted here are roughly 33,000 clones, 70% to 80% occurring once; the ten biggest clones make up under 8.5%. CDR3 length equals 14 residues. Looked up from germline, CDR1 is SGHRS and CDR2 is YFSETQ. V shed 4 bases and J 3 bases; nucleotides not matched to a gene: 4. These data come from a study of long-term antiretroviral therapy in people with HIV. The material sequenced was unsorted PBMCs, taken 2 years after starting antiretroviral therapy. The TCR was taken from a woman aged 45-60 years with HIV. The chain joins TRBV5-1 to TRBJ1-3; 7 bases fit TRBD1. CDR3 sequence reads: CASSQTGRGNTIYF. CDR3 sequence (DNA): TGCGCCAGCAGCCAGACAGGGCGTGGAAACACCATATATTTT.